One and the same sample provided the 11 T cell receptor beta chains below, sequenced in a study of cytomegalovirus exposure and HLA in healthy donors. Amplification used 60 Vbeta primers and 13 Jbeta primers. Measured with immunoSEQ multiplex PCR; TCRdb has only the in-frame clones, and not every one. The repertoire holds about 130,000 clones, 80% seen once, with about 3.3% in the top ten. The sequencing sample was made of PBMCs. All receptors derive from a male donor in good health and CMV-seronegative.

The chain employs TRBV5-8 and TRBJ2-1; D remains unclear. The V end lost 5 bases, the J end lost 9 bases, and 6 bases lay between the germline ends. This CDR3 region has 10 residues. Germline V lookup: CDR1 SGHTS, CDR2 YDEGEE. CDR3 DNA sequence: TGTGCCAGCAGGGCACGTGAGCAGTTCTTC. Translation gives CASRAREQFF.

The V call is TRBV30, the J call TRBJ1-5, with 8 bases fitting TRBD1. Germline V gives CDR1 GTSNPN, CDR2 SVGIG (reference sequence). The CDR3 consists of 14 residues. The V gene end was trimmed by 3 bases and the J gene end by 5 bases; junction bases not matched to a gene: 6. The CDR3 DNA sequence: TGTGCCTGGAGGGGGACAGGCGGTCATCAGCCCCAGCATTTT. This translates into CAWRGTGGHQPQHF.

V and J are TRBV21-1 and TRBJ2-3; TRBD1 is taken as the D call from the table, unchecked against the DNA. TRBV21-1 is described as a pseudogene. There are 17 residues in the CDR3. As DNA, the CDR3 is TGTGCCAGCAGCAAAAACCCAAGACAGACTAGCACAGATACGCAGTATTTT. Protein sequence: CASSKNPRQTSTDTQYF.

This chain joins TRBV6-1 and TRBJ2-7; perhaps TRBD2 as D (6 bases). V lost 2 bases and J 2 bases, leaving 13 bases between the germline ends. Germline lookup yields CDR1 MNHNS and CDR2 SASEGT. The CDR3 length is 15 residues. CDR3 in DNA: TGTGCCAGCAGTGAACGTGGGGGGTGGCCCTACGAGCAGTACTTC. Encoded protein: CASSERGGWPYEQYF.

This rearrangement joins TRBV7-3 to TRBJ2-7; no clear D gene. The CDR3 consists of 13 residues. Trimming shortened V by 3 bases and J by 0 bases, and 6 bases separated the two germline ends. Germline V CDR1 and CDR2: SGHTA, FQGTGA. In DNA, the CDR3 is TGTGCCAGCAGCTTGTCCAACTCCTACGAGCAGTACTTC. Its translation is CASSLSNSYEQYF. Full variable domain (rest looked up from reference TRBV7-3 and TRBJ2-7): GAGVSQTPSNKVTEKGKYVELRCDPISGHTALYWYRQSLGQGPEFLIYFQGTGAADDSGLPNDRFFAVRPEGSVSTLKIQRTERGDSAVYLCASSLSNSYEQYFGPGTRLTVT.

About this clone itself: A read error may account for a junction end that differs from germline. The CDR3 reads CSNSGDGTKAFF. CDR3 DNA sequence: TGCAGCAATTCAGGGGACGGCACTAAAGCTTTCTTT. The chain uses TRBV29-1 and TRBJ1-1; D is possibly TRBD1 (6 bases). The germline CDR1 and CDR2 sequences are SQVTM and ANQGSEA. This CDR3 region has 12 residues.

This clone was seen only a few times. The V call is TRBV9, the J call TRBJ2-7; the match to TRBD2 covers 9 bases. J was trimmed by 4 bases and V by 0 bases; bases with no gene match: 8. The CDR3 covers 16 residues. The V gene's germline CDR1 is SGDLS and CDR2 YYNGEE. The CDR3 bases are TGTGCCAGCAGCGTAGGGGGCGGACTAGCGTGGTACGAGCAGTACTTC. This sequence encodes CASSVGGGLAWYEQYF.

CDR3 in amino acids: CASSHTGARYGYTF. CDR3 sequence (DNA): TGTGCCAGTAGTCACACAGGGGCGAGATATGGCTACACCTTC. The chain couples TRBV19 to TRBJ1-2; 7 nucleotides match TRBD1. CDR3 length: 14 amino acids. The junction had 8 bases not matched to a gene; V was cut back by 5 bases and J by 5 bases. Germline values: CDR1 LNHDA, CDR2 SQIVND (reference sequence).

V gene TRBV7-9 combines with J gene TRBJ1-1; D ambiguous. The CDR3 extends over 14 amino acids. Between the trimmed V and J ends, which lost 5 bases and 3 bases, there was a span of 13 bases. Germline lookup yields CDR1 SEHNR and CDR2 FQNEAQ (reference sequence). CDR3 sequence (DNA): TGTGCCAGCAGCCTCGAGGGCTGGGACACTGAAGCTTTCTTT. Translation: CASSLEGWDTEAFF.

The chain links TRBV28 to TRBJ1-3, with D hard to call. CDR1 and CDR2 from the germline V gene are MDHEN and SYDVKM. There are 15 residues in the CDR3. V was pared by 1 base and J by 4 bases, with 11 bases between. The CDR3 here is CASSLLRGLGNTIYF. CDR3 in DNA: TGTGCCAGCAGTTTATTACGAGGGTTGGGAAACACCATATATTTT.

The rearrangement uses TRBV2 and TRBJ2-2, with 9 bases that match TRBD2. CDR1 and CDR2 (germline): SNHLY, FYNNEI. The CDR3 extends over 19 amino acids. The V segment lost 7 bases and the J segment 7 bases; nucleotides outside the gene matches: 22. DNA for the CDR3: TGTGCCAGCACCGGAAGGGCTAGCGGGGTACCTCGAAAAGACGGGGAGCTGTTTTTT. Translation gives CASTGRASGVPRKDGELFF.